This T cell receptor beta chain emerged from a study of blood T cell repertoires in COVID-19. For the study at large: The samples span acute and convalescent COVID-19 from the United States, Italy and Spain. PBMCs, B-cell-depleted T cells, or T cells were the source of the cDNA or gDNA that made up the material.

This CDR3 has 16 residues. Original processing notes: Researchers report that nucleated cell counts were estimated from reference gene primer amplification. Sequencing was performed with immunoSEQ multiplex PCR; in TCRdb, only in-frame clones are kept and a portion is missing. That table supplies the V and J calls and clone size; D and trimming were determined from the DNA. The data show approximately 89,000 clones, with 80% seen just once and over 15% held by the top ten. V is TRBV21-1 and J is TRBJ2-3; TRBD2 reflects the table's D call only, with no check against the DNA. TRBV21-1 is a known pseudogene. This receptor was identified in a human donor in a cohort sampled during active COVID-19. The sample taken for sequencing was peripheral blood. CDR3 amino acids: CASSKLLAASKDTQYF. As DNA, the CDR3 is TGTGCCAGCAGCAAATTACTAGCGGCGTCGAAAGATACGCAGTATTTT.